This T cell receptor beta chain was captured in a study of PD-1 blockade in classical Hodgkin lymphoma. The wider study: Once every 2 weeks, patients received intravenous nivolumab at 3 mg/kg.

Clones were read by immunoSEQ multiplex PCR, and TCRdb kept only the in-frame ones, dropping some. Here the sample spans about 25,000 clones, around three quarters being singletons. A note on this clone: Antigen unknown. This sample includes further DNA sequences coding for the same CDR3.

The sample's time point: cycle 4 day 1 (C4D1), after five to seven weeks of nivolumab. Every patient experienced relapse after autologous stem cell transplantation, and brentuximab vedotin exposure varied. The V end lost 10 bases, the J end lost 0 bases, and 10 bases lay between the germline ends. The CDR3 spans 13 residues. Germline V gene data show CDR1 as MNHNS and CDR2 as SASEGT. Study conclusions and caveats: Diversity in CD4+ TCRs, unlike that measured in CD8+ TCRs, had risen significantly by C4D1.

Sequencing was performed on peripheral blood mononuclear cells (PBMCs), taken before the fourth cycle of nivolumab. The chain joins TRBV6-1 to TRBJ1-5; unclear D gene. The sequence was collected from a human donor with classical Hodgkin lymphoma. The CDR3 DNA is TGTGCCACTGGGCGGGGTAGCAATCAGCCCCAGCATTTT. As protein: CATGRGSNQPQHF.